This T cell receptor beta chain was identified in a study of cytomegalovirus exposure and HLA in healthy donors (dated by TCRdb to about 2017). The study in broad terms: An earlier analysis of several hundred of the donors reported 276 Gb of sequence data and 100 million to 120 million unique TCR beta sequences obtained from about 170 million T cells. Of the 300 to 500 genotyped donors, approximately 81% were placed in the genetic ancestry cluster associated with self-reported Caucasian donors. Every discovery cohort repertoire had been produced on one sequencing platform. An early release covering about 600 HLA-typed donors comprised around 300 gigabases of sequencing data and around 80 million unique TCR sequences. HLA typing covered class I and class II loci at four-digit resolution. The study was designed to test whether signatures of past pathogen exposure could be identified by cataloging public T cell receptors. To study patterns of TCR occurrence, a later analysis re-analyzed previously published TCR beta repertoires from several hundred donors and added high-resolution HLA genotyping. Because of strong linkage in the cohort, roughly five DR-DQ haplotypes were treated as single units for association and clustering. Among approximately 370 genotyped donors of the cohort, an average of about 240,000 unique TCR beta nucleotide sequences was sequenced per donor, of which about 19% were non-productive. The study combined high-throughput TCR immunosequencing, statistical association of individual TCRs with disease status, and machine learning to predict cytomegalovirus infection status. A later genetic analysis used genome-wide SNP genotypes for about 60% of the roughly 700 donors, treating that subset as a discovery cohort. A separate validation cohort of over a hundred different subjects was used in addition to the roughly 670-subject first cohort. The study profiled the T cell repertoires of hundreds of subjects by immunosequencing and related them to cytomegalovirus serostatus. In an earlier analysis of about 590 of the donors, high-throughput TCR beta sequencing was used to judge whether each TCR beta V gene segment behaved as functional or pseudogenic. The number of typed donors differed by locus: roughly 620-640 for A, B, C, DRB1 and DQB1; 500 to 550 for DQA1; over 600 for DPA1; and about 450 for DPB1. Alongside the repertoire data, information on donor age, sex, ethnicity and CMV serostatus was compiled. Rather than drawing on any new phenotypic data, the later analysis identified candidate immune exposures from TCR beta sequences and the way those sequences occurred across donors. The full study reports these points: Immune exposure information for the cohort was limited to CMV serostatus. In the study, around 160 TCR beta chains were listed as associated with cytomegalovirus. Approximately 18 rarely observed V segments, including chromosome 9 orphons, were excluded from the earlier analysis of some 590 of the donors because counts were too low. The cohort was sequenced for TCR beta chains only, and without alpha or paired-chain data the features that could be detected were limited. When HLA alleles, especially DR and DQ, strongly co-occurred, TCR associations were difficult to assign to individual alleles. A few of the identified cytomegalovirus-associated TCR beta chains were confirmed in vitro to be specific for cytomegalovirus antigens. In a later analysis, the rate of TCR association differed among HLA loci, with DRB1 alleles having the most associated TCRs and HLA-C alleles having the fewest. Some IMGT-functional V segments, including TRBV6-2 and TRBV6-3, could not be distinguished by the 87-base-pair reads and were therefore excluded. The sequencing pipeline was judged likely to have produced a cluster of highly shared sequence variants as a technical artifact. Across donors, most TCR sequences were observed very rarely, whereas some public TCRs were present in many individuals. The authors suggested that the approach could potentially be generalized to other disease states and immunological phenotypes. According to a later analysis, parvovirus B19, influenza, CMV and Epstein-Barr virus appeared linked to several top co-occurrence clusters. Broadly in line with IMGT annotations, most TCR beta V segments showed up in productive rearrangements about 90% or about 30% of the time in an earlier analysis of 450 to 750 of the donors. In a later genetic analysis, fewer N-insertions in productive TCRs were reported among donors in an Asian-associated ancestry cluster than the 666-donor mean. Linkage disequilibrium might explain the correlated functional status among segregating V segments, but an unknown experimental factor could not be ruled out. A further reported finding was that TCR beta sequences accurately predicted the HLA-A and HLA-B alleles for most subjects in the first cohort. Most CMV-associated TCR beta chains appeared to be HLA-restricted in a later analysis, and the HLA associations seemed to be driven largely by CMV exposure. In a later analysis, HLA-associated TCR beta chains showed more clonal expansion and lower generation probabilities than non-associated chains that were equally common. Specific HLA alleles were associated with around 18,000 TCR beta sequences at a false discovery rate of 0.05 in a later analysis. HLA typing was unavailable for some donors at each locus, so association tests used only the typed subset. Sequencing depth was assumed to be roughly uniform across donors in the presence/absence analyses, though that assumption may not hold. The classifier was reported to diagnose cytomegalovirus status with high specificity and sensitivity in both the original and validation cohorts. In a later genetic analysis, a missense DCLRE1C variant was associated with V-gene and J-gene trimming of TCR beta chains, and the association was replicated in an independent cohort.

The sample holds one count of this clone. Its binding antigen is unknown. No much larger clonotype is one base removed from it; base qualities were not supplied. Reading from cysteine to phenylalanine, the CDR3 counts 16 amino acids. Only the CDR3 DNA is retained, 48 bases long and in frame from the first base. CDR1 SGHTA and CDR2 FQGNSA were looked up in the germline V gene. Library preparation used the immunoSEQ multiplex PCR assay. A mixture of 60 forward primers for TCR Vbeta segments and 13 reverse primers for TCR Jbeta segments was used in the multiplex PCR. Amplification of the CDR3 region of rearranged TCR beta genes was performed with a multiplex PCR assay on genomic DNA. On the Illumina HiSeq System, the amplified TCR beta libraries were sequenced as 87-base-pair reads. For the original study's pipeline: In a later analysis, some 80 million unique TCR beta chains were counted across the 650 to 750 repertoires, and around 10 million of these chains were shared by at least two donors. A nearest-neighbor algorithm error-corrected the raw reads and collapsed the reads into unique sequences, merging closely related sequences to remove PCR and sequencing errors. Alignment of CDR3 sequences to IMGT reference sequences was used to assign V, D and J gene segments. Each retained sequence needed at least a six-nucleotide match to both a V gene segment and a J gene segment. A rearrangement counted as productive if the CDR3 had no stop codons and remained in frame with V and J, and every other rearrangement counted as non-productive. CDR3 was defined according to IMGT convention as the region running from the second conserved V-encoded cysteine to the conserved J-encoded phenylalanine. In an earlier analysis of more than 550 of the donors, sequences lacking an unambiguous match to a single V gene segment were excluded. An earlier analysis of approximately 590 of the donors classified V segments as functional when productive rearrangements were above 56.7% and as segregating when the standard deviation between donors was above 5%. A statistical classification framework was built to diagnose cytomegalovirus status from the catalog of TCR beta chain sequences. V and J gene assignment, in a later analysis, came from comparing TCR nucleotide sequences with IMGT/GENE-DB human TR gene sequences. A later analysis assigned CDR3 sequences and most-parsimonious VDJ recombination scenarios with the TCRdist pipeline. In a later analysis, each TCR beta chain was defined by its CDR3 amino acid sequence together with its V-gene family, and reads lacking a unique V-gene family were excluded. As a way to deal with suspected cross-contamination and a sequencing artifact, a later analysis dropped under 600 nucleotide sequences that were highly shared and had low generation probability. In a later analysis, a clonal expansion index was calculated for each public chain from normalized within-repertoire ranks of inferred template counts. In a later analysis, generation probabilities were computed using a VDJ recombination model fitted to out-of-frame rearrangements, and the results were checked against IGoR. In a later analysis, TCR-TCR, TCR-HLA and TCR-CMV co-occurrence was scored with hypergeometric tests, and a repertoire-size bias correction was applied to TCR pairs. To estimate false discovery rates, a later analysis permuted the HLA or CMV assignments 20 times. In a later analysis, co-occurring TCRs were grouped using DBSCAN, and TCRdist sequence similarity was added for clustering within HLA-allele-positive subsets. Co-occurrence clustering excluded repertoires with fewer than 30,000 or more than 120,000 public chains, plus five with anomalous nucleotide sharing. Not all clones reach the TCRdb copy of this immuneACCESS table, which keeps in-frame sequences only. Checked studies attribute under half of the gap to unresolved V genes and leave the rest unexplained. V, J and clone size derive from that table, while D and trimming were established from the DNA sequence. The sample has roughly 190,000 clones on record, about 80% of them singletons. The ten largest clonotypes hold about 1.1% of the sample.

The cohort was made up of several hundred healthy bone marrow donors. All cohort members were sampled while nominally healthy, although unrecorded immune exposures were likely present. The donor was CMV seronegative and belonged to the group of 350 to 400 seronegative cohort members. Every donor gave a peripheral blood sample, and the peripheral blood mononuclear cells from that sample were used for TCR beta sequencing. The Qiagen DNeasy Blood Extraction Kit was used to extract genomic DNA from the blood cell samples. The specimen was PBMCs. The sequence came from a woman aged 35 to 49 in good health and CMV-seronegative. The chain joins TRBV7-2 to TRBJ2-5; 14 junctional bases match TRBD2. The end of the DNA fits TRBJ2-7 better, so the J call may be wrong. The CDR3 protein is CASSERLAGGLYEQYF. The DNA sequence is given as TGTGCCAGCAGCGAACGACTAGCGGGAGGGCTCTACGAGCAGTACTTC.